These 9 T cell receptor beta chains were sequenced from one sample in a study of blood T cell repertoires in COVID-19. Using immunoSEQ multiplex PCR, the repertoire was profiled, and TCRdb retains in-frame clones only, with some absent. The sample carries roughly 250,000 clones, approximately 90% recorded once. Sequenced material: PBMCs or T cells enriched from blood (not recorded which). These receptors came from a woman younger than 35 who had recovered from COVID-19.

This clone was detected once. The rearrangement uses TRBV4-1 and TRBJ2-7, with D maybe TRBD2 (6 bases). The CDR3 length is 15 residues. V dropped 2 bases and J dropped 5 bases, with 16 bases sitting between them. Germline V lookup: CDR1 MGHRA, CDR2 YSYEKL. The CDR3 here is CASSQSQTSSHEQYF. CDR3 sequence (DNA): TGCGCCAGCAGCCAATCCCAGACTAGTTCCCACGAGCAGTACTTC.

The chain carries TRBV3-1 (or the pseudogene TRBV3-2) and TRBJ1-6; TRBD1 is a possible D gene (5 bases). From germline, CDR1 is LGHDT and CDR2 YNNKEL (reference sequence). The CDR3 sequence is 12 residues long. The V end was cut by 5 bases, the J end by 10 bases, with 9 bases between. This chain's CDR3 is CASSTQASPLHF. CDR3 bases: TGTGCCAGCAGCACACAGGCATCACCCCTCCACTTT.

CDR3 DNA sequence: TGTGCCAGCAGCTCCGCCCTAGCCGGGGGCACAGATACGCAGTATTTT. Residues: CASSSALAGGTDTQYF. The gene calls are TRBV11-3 and TRBJ2-3, with D tentatively TRBD2 (5 bases). The CDR3 runs to 16 residues. Germline CDR1 is SGHNT and CDR2 is YENEEA. V lost 4 bases, J lost 1 base, and 15 bases lay in between.

The genes are TRBV10-3 and TRBJ2-1; 12 bases fit TRBD2. The J segment lost 5 bases and the V segment lost 10 bases, leaving 3 bases of the junction unmatched. The CDR3 is made up of 13 amino acids. Germline V lookup: CDR1 ENHRY, CDR2 SYGVKD. The CDR3 spells CATRLAGDNEQFF. The CDR3 DNA reads TGTGCCACAAGACTAGCGGGAGACAATGAGCAGTTCTTC.

This clone was picked up a small number of times. This chain connects TRBV28 to TRBJ1-1; D is undetermined. CDR1 and CDR2 from the germline V gene are MDHEN and SYDVKM. The CDR3 is 11 residues long. Trimming removed 3 bases from V and 7 bases from J, with 6 bases in between. DNA of the CDR3: TGTGCCAGCAGTTTGTACAGTGAAGCTTTCTTT. This sequence encodes CASSLYSEAFF.

The chain uses TRBV4-3 and TRBJ1-2; 7 bases line up with TRBD1. The CDR3 has 15 amino acids. V shed 2 bases, J shed 2 bases, and the junction held 5 bases outside the gene matches. Germline V lookup: CDR1 LGHNA, CDR2 YSLEER. Written as DNA, the CDR3 is TGCGCCAGCAGCCAAACACAGGGGAGCAACTATGGCTACACCTTC. Translating it yields CASSQTQGSNYGYTF.

This clone appeared a single time. The chain uses TRBV6-5 and TRBJ1-5; D perhaps matches TRBD1 (6 bases). CDR1 and CDR2 (germline): MNHEY, SVGAGI. This CDR3 has 13 amino acids. Trimming cost V 5 bases and J 7 bases, with 12 bases left between them. The CDR3 DNA reads TGTGCCAGCAGTACAAACAGGGCACAGCCCCAGCATTTT. Translating gives CASSTNRAQPQHF.

The chain recombines TRBV6-5 with TRBJ1-1; D might be TRBD1 (6 bases). Germline CDR1 reads MNHEY; CDR2 reads SVGAGI. The CDR3 extends over 14 amino acids. V was cut by 7 bases and J by 4 bases, with 16 bases left in between. CDR3 in DNA: TGTGCCAGCACTACAACAGGGTTTGGCACTGAAGCTTTCTTT. Protein: CASTTTGFGTEAFF.

The rearrangement uses TRBV21-1 and TRBJ2-5; the D call TRBD2 from the table was never checked on the DNA. TRBV21-1 is recorded as a pseudogene. The CDR3 contains 22 residues. For the CDR3, the DNA is TGTGCCAGCAGCAAGGTGGGGACTAGCGGGAGTAGCGGGAAACGGGAGCGGGAGACCCAGTACTTC. Translated: CASSKVGTSGSSGKRERETQYF.